Below, one TCR beta chain is given with its context. Antigen: not known. The PCR was carried out with 60 Vbeta primers and 13 Jbeta primers. In the study's own analysis: Per a later analysis, the number of unique TCR beta chains was some 80 million, of which 10 million to 11 million were shared. Clones were read by immunoSEQ multiplex PCR, and TCRdb kept only the in-frame ones, dropping some. The DNA was the basis for D and trimming; V, J and clone size are from that table. The sample includes a few hundred thousand clones, roughly 70% seen only once; the top ten take 1.5% to 2%. This specimen comes from a study of cytomegalovirus exposure and HLA in healthy donors. Study results and limitations: Trimming of TCR beta V- and J-genes showed a link, identified in a later analysis, to a missense DCLRE1C variant.

Trimming removed 5 bases from V and 0 bases from J; junction bases left unmatched: 4. Germline V CDR1 and CDR2: SEHNR, FQNEAQ (reference sequence). The CDR3 is 18 residues long. The sequence was collected from a woman aged 25 to 39 in good health and CMV-seronegative. The J gene is TRBJ2-2, the V gene TRBV7-9, with TRBD2 matching 15 bases. The source material was PBMCs. The CDR3 is CASSPGLAGGSNTGELFF. Here the CDR3 DNA reads TGTGCCAGCAGCCCGGGACTAGCGGGAGGTTCGAACACCGGGGAGCTGTTTTTT.